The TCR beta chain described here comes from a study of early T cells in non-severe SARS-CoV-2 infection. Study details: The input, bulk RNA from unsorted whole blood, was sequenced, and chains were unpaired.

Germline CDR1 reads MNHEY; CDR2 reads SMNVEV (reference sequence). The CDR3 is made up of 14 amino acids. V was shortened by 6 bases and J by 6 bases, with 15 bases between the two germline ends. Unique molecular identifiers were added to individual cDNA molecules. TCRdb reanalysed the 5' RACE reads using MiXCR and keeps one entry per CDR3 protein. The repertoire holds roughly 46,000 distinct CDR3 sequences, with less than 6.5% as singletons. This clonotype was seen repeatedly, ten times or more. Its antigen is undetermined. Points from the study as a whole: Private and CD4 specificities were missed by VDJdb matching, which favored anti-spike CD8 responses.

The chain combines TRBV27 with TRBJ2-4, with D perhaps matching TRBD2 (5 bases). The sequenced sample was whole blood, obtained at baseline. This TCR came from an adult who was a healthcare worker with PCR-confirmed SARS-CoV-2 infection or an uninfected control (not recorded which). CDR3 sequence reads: CASSPWEQRNIQYF. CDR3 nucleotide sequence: TGTGCCAGCAGCCCATGGGAGCAACGAAACATTCAGTACTTC.